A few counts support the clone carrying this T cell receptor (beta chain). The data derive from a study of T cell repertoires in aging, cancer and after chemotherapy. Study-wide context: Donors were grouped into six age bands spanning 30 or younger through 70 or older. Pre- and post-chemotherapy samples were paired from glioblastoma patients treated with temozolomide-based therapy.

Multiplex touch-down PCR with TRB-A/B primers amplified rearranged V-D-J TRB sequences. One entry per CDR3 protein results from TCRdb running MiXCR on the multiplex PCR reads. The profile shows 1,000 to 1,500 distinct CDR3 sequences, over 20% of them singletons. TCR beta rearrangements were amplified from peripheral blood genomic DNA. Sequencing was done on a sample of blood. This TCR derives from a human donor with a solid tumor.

CDR3 region: CSASNRDTGVRSGELFF. CDR3 bases: TGCAGTGCTAGTAATCGGGATACAGGGGTTCGGTCCGGGGAGCTGTTTTTT. The gene calls are TRBV20-1 and TRBJ2-2; 7 bases match TRBD1. V dropped 3 bases and J dropped 6; count of bases not matched to a gene: 16. CDR1 DFQATT and CDR2 SNEGSKA come from the germline V gene (reference sequence). The CDR3 is 17 residues long.